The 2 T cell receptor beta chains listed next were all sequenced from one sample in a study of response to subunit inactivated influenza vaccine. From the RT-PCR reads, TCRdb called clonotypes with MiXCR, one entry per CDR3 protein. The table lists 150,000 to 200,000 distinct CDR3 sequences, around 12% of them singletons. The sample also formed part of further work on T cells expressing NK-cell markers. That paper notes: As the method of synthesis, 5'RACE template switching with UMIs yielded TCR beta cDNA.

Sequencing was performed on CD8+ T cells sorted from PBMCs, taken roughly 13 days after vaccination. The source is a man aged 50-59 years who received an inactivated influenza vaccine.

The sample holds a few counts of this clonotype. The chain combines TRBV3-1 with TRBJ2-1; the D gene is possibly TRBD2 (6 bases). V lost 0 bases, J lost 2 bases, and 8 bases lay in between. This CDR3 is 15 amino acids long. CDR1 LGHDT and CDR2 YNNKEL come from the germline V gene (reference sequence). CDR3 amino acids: CASSQDSGAYNEQFF. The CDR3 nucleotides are TGTGCCAGCAGCCAAGATTCGGGGGCCTACAATGAGCAGTTCTTC.

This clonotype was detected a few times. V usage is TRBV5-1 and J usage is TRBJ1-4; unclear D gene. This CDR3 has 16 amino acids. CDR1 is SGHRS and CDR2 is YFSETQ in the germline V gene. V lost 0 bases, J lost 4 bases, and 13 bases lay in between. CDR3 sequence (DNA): TGCGCCAGCAGCTTGGGACCCAACCCTGATAATGAAAAACTGTTTTTT. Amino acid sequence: CASSLGPNPDNEKLFF.